Shown below are 23 T cell receptor beta chains from a single sample sequenced in a study of identical twins. From the 5' RACE reads, TCRdb called clonotypes with MiXCR, one entry per CDR3 protein. Of 200,000 or so distinct CDR3 sequences in the sample, around a sixth were seen once. The same sample was also used in a study of T cells expressing NK-cell markers.

The sequenced sample consisted of CD8+ T cells sorted from blood. These receptors originate from a woman aged 18-35 years in good health.

Concerning this clonotype itself: Being one base from a much bigger clone, this may be a read error. The CDR3 end shows no conserved phenylalanine or tryptophan, and so a read error is likely. The V call is TRBV10-3, the J call TRBJ1-2, with 9 bases that match TRBD1. The junction had 11 bases not matched to a gene; V was cut back by 7 bases and J by 8 bases. The CDR3 has 14 residues. The germline CDR1 and CDR2 sequences are ENHRY and SYGVKD. CDR3 region: CAINAGTGPRGYTV. DNA of the CDR3: TGTGCCATCAATGCCGGGACAGGGCCAAGAGGCTACACCGTC.

This clonotype came up a few times. The rearrangement uses TRBV7-6 and TRBJ2-2; TRBD1 might be the D (5 bases). Germline assignment: CDR1 SGHVS and CDR2 FNYEAQ. This CDR3 has 16 amino acids. Trimming removed 5 bases from V and 5 bases from J, with 18 bases in between. The CDR3 DNA reads as TGTGCCAGCAGCCCGGTGGGCAGGGCATGGACCGGGGAGCTGTTTTTT. Amino acids: CASSPVGRAWTGELFF. Full variable domain (remainder filled in from reference TRBV7-6 and TRBJ2-2): GAGVSQSPRYKVTKRGQDVALRCDPISGHVSLYWYRQALGQGPEFLTYFNYEAQQDKSGLPNDRFSAERPEGSISTLTIQRTEQRDSAMYRCASSPVGRAWTGELFFGEGSRLTVL.

In this sample, this clonotype turned up a few times. This chain joins TRBV2 and TRBJ1-1, with D unresolved. V gave up 0 bases and J gave up 0 bases, with 8 bases separating them. Per germline, CDR1 SNHLY and CDR2 FYNNEI. CDR3 length: 15 amino acids. The CDR3 DNA sequence: TGTGCCAGCAGTGAAGCGGGGTCCCTGAACACTGAAGCTTTCTTT. This gives the protein CASSEAGSLNTEAFF.

This clonotype has a handful of counts. The genes are TRBV6-5 and TRBJ2-7, with D unclear. CDR3 length: 13 amino acids. CDR1 MNHEY and CDR2 SVGAGI come from the germline V gene. V gave up 0 bases and J gave up 4 bases, with 7 bases separating them. The CDR3 spells CASSYSASYEQYF. CDR3 nucleotide sequence: TGTGCCAGCAGTTACTCGGCTAGTTACGAGCAGTACTTC.

In this sample, this clonotype turned up a few times. The rearrangement joins TRBV29-1 to TRBJ2-2; D not resolved. V was shortened by 1 base and J by 2 bases, with 2 bases between the two germline ends. Germline-derived CDR1 and CDR2 are SQVTM and ANQGSEA. This CDR3 spans 12 amino acids. The CDR3 DNA is TGCAGCGTTGAAGGCAACACCGGGGAGCTGTTTTTT. Its translation: CSVEGNTGELFF.

The V and J genes are TRBV6-1 and TRBJ2-2; possibly TRBD1 or TRBD2 for D (5 bases each). Per germline, CDR1 MNHNS and CDR2 SASEGT. The germline V and J ends were trimmed by 0 bases and 2 bases, with 10 bases remaining between them. The CDR3 covers 16 residues. The CDR3 DNA sequence: TGTGCCAGCAGTGAAGCATTCGGGGACAACACCGGGGAGCTGTTTTTT. Translating it yields CASSEAFGDNTGELFF.

The gene calls are TRBV7-9 and TRBJ2-5, with a weak D call TRBD2 (5 bases). Trimming left V 4 bases short and J 4 bases short, with 10 bases between. The germline V gene has CDR1 SEHNR and CDR2 FQNEAQ (reference sequence). CDR3 size: 13 residues. The CDR3 nucleotides are TGTGCCAGCAGCTCCGGACTCCCAGAGACCCAGTACTTC. This gives the protein CASSSGLPETQYF. The whole variable domain, filled in from reference TRBV7-9 and TRBJ2-5, reads DTGVSQNPRHKITKRGQNVTFRCDPISEHNRLYWYRQTLGQGPEFLTYFQNEAQLEKSRLLSDRFSAERPKGSFSTLEIQRTEQGDSAMYLCASSSGLPETQYFGPGTRLLVL.

CDR3 nucleotide sequence: TGTGCCAGCAGTTTAAGTGGCGGGGCAGAGACCCAGTACTTC. It encodes CASSLSGGAETQYF. V usage is TRBV12-3 or TRBV12-4 and J usage is TRBJ2-5; tentatively, D is TRBD2 (6 bases). Trimming left V 2 bases short and J 4 bases short, with 11 bases between. The CDR3 runs to 14 residues.

This rearrangement joins TRBV21-1 to TRBJ1-5; whether TRBD1, the table's D call, matches the DNA was not checked. TRBV21-1 is a known pseudogene. The CDR3 contains 13 residues. In DNA form, the CDR3 reads TGTGCCAGCAGGCCCCGAGGGAATCAGCCCCAGCATTTT. Amino acids: CASRPRGNQPQHF.

The V call is TRBV11-2, the J call TRBJ2-7; weak D call: TRBD2 (6 bases). The CDR3 has 18 amino acids. V lost 0 bases, J lost 3 bases, and 21 bases lay in between. CDR1 SGHAT and CDR2 FQNNGV come from the germline V gene. DNA for the CDR3: TGTGCCAGCAGCTTAGAGTGGGGATTTGAGGAGGGCCTCTACGAGCAGTACTTC. Translated, it gives CASSLEWGFEEGLYEQYF.

CDR3 in amino acids: CASIRDRGFSGRTYEQYF. CDR3 nucleotides: TGTGCCAGCATCCGGGACAGGGGATTTAGCGGGAGGACCTACGAGCAGTACTTC. The chain carries TRBV25-1 and TRBJ2-7, with D perhaps assigned TRBD1 or TRBD2 (10 bases each). The germline V gene encodes CDR1 MGHDK and CDR2 SYGVNS. The germline V and J ends were trimmed by 7 bases and 2 bases, with 27 bases remaining between them. The CDR3 length is 18 residues.

The rearrangement links TRBV10-2 to TRBJ1-2, with D maybe TRBD1 (5 bases). CDR3 size: 13 residues. V dropped 2 bases and J dropped 11 bases, with 15 bases sitting between them. Germline V gene lookup returns CDR1 WSHSY and CDR2 SAAADI. The CDR3: CASSETGGLTYTF. The CDR3 region has the DNA TGCGCCAGCAGTGAGACAGGAGGTTTAACGTACACCTTC.

This sequence joins TRBV12-3 or TRBV12-4 and TRBJ2-5; 13 positions match TRBD2. V lost 6 bases to trimming and J lost 5 bases; unmatched junction nucleotides: 9. The CDR3 loop spans 16 amino acids. The DNA for the CDR3 is TGTGCCAGCAGCACGGGACTAGCGGGGAGAGGCGAGACCCAGTACTTC. Its translation: CASSTGLAGRGETQYF.

This clonotype was recorded once. The V call is TRBV15, the J call TRBJ2-3; D is undetermined. The CDR3 consists of 15 residues. Trimming took off 3 bases at V and 2 bases at J, with 12 bases between the two ends. Per germline, CDR1 LNHNV and CDR2 YYDKDF (reference sequence). The CDR3, as DNA: TGTGCCACCAGCAGCCCCAGCTCTCACACAGATACGCAGTATTTT. The encoded protein is CATSSPSSHTDTQYF.

The V gene is TRBV20-1, the J gene TRBJ2-1, with a weak D call TRBD2 (6 bases). The V gene's germline CDR1 is DFQATT and CDR2 SNEGSKA (reference sequence). V was pared by 6 bases and J by 5 bases, with 14 bases between. CDR3 length: 13 residues. The CDR3 bases are TGCAGTGCGAGGAGGGTAGGGCACAATGAGCAGTTCTTC. Residues: CSARRVGHNEQFF.

This clonotype was observed a few times. The chain couples TRBV4-3 to TRBJ2-3; D remains ambiguous. This CDR3 contains 16 residues. CDR1 LGHNA and CDR2 YSLEER come from the germline V gene. V lost 0 bases to trimming and J lost 2 bases, with 12 bases between them. CDR3 in DNA: TGCGCCAGCAGCCAAGATGAGCGCAGCCACACAGATACGCAGTATTTT. The encoded protein is CASSQDERSHTDTQYF.

The chain links TRBV9 to TRBJ1-2; D is uncertain. This CDR3 has 13 amino acids. From germline, CDR1 is SGDLS and CDR2 YYNGEE. The V end lost 0 bases, the J end lost 2 bases, and 5 bases lay between the germline ends. CDR3 bases: TGTGCCAGCAGCGTAGAAGACAACTATGGCTACACCTTC. This sequence encodes CASSVEDNYGYTF.

This clonotype has more than one count but fewer than ten. The gene calls are TRBV9 and TRBJ1-4, with no clear D. CDR1 and CDR2 (germline): SGDLS, YYNGEE. This CDR3 region has 14 residues. V was trimmed by 0 bases and J by 6 bases, leaving 9 bases between them. The CDR3 DNA sequence: TGTGCCAGCAGCGTAGGGGGATGGGATGAAAAACTGTTTTTT. Its protein is CASSVGGWDEKLFF.

V and J are TRBV12-3 or TRBV12-4 and TRBJ1-1, with 8 bases fitting TRBD1. This CDR3 is built from 17 residues. V was clipped by 3 bases and J by 2 bases; unmatched bases: 11. The CDR3 bases are TGTGCCAGCAGTTTGGGCTCCCCGGGACAGGCTAACACTGAAGCTTTCTTT. Its translation: CASSLGSPGQANTEAFF.

This clonotype came up a few times. The chain couples TRBV11-2 to TRBJ2-3; D remains unclear. The germline V gene has CDR1 SGHAT and CDR2 FQNNGV. This CDR3 is 15 amino acids long. The V gene lost 4 bases and the J gene lost 0 bases, with 11 bases spanning the gap. The chain's CDR3 is CASSWPIESTDTQYF. The CDR3 coding sequence is TGTGCCAGCAGCTGGCCTATTGAAAGCACAGATACGCAGTATTTT. The variable domain in full, completed from reference TRBV11-2 and TRBJ2-3, reads EAGVAQSPRYKIIEKRQSVAFWCNPISGHATLYWYQQILGQGPKLLIQFQNNGVVDDSQLPKDRFSAERLKGVDSTLKIQPAKLEDSAVYLCASSWPIESTDTQYFGPGTRLTVL.

This clonotype was picked up a small number of times. This chain links TRBV6-2 or TRBV6-3 with TRBJ2-1; possibly TRBD2 for D (5 bases). V was pared by 7 bases and J by 7 bases, with 14 bases between. This CDR3 region has 13 residues. Germline V gives CDR1 MNHEY, CDR2 SVGEGT. The CDR3 nucleotides are TGTGCCAGCACCGTTTCCGGGGTAAATGAGCAGTTCTTC. It translates to CASTVSGVNEQFF.

This clonotype was picked up a small number of times. The CDR3 reads CASRGTSGRDTQYF. In nucleotides, the CDR3 is TGTGCCAGTCGAGGGACTAGCGGGAGAGATACGCAGTATTTT. V gene TRBV2 combines with J gene TRBJ2-3; 14 bases line up with TRBD2. Germline V gene sequence: CDR1 SNHLY, CDR2 FYNNEI. With V trimmed by 9 bases and J by 5 bases, 4 bases remained unmatched. The CDR3 is made up of 14 amino acids. The full variable domain, its missing parts supplied by reference TRBV2 and TRBJ2-3, is EPEVTQTPSHQVTQMGQEVILRCVPISNHLYFYWYRQILGQKVEFLVSFYNNEISEKSEIFDDQFSVERPDGSNFTLKIRSTKLEDSAMYFCASRGTSGRDTQYFGPGTRLTVL.

This clonotype was counted ten times or more. The chain uses TRBV12-3 or TRBV12-4 and TRBJ2-1; D is unresolved. The V end lost 6 bases, the J end lost 6 bases, and 12 bases lay between the germline ends. The length of the CDR3 is 13 residues. CDR3 sequence (DNA): TGTGCCAGCAGGCCCTCTTACACCAATGAGCAGTTCTTC. Encoded protein: CASRPSYTNEQFF.